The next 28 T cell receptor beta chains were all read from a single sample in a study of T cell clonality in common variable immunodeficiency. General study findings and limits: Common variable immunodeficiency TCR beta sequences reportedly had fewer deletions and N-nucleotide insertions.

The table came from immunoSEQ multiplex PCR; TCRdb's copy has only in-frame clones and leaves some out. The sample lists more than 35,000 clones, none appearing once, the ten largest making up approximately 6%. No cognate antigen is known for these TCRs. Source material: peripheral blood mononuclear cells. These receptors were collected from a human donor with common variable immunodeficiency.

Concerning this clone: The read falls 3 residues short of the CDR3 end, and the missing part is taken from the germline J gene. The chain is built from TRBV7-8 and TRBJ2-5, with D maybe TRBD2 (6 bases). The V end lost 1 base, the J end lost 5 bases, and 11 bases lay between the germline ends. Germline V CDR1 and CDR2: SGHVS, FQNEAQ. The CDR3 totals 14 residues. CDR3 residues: CASSLGTTQETQYF. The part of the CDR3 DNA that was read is TGTGCCAGCAGCTTAGGGACTACCCAGGAGACC.

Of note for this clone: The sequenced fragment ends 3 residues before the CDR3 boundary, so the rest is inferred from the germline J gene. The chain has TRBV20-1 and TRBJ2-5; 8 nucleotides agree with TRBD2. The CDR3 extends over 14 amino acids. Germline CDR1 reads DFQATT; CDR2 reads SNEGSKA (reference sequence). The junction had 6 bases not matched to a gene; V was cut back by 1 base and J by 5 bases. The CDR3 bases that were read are TGCAGTGCTAGAGCCAGCGGGAGAACCGAGACC. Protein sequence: CSARASGRTET. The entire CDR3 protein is CSARASGRTETQYF.

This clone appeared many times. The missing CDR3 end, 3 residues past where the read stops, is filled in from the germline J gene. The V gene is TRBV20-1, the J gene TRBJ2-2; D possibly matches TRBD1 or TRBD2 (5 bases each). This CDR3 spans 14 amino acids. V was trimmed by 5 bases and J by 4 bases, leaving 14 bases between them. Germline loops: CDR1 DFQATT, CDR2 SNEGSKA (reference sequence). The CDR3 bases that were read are TGCAGTGCTGAGGGGATCTTGCGCACCGGGGAG. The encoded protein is CSAEGILRTGE. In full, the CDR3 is CSAEGILRTGELFF.

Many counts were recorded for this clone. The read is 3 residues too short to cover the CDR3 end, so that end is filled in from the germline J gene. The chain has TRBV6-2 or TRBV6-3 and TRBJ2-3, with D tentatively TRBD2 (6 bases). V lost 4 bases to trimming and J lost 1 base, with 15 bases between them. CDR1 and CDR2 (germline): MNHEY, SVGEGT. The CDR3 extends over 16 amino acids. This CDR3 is CASSFRGLFGTDTQYF. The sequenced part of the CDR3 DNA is TGTGCCAGCAGTTTCCGGGGGTTGTTTGGCACAGATACG.

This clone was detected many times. Incomplete CDR3 DNA: TGCAGTGCTAGTGAGGCGGGTCGCTCCTATAATTCACCC. Amino acid sequence: CSASEAGRSYNSP. The entire CDR3 is CSASEAGRSYNSPLHF. The chain couples TRBV20-1 to TRBJ1-6; D gene unclear. The read comes to an end 3 residues before the CDR3 does, leaving the germline J gene to fill in the end. The germline V gene has CDR1 DFQATT and CDR2 SNEGSKA (reference sequence). V was shortened by 3 bases and J by 0 bases, with 12 bases between the two germline ends. The CDR3 spans 16 residues.

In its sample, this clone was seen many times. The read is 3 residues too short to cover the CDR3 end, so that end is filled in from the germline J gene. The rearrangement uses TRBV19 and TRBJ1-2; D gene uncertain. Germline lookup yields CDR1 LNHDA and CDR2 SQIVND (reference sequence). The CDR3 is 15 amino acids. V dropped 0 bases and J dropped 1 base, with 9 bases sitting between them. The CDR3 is CASSIEAGLNYGYTF. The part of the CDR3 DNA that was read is TGTGCCAGTAGTATAGAGGCAGGTCTTAACTATGGC.

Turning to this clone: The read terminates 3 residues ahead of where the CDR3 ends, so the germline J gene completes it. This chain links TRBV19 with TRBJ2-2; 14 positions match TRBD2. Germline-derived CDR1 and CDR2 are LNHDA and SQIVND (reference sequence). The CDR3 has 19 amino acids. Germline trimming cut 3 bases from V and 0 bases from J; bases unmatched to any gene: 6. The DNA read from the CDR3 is TGTGCCAGTAGTATTGGGGGACTAGCGGGGGCCGCGAACACCGGGGAG. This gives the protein CASSIGGLAGAANTGE. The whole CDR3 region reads CASSIGGLAGAANTGELFF. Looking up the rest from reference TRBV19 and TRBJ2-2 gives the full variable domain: DGGITQSPKYLFRKEGQNVTLSCEQNLNHDAMYWYRQDPGQGLRLIYYSQIVNDFQKGDIAEGYSVSREKKESFPLTVTSAQKNPTAFYLCASSIGGLAGAANTGELFFGEGSRLTVL.

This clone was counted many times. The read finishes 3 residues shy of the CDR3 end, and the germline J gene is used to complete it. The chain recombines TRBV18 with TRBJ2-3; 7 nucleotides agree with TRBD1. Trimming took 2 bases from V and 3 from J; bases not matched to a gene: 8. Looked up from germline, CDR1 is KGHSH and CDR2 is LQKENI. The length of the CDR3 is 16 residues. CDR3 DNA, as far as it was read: TGTGCCAGCTCACCAAGCCTCCCGACAGGGACAGATACG. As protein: CASSPSLPTGTDT. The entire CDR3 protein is CASSPSLPTGTDTQYF.

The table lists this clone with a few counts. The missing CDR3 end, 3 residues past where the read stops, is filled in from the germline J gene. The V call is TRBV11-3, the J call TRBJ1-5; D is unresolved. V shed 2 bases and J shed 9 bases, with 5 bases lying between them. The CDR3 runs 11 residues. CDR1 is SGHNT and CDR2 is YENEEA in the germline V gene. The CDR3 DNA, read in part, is TGTGCCAGCAGCTTACGGGGGCCC. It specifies CASSLRGP. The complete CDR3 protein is CASSLRGPQHF.

The CDR3 protein is CASSPIPNTGELFF. Partial CDR3 DNA: TGTGCCAGTAGTCCCATCCCAAACACCGGGGAG. V usage is TRBV19 and J usage is TRBJ2-2, with D unresolved. The sequence runs out 3 residues before the end of the CDR3; the remainder is reconstructed from the germline J gene. Trimming pared 5 bases from V and 2 bases from J, leaving 9 bases between. Germline CDR1 is LNHDA and CDR2 is SQIVND (reference sequence). The CDR3 is 14 residues long.

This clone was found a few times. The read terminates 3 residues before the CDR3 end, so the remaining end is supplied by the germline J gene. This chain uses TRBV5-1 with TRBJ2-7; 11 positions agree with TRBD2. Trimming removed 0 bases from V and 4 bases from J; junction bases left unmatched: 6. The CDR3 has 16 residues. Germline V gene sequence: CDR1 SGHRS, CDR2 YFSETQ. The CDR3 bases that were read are TGCGCCAGCAGCTTGGTTGCTAGCGGGAGGAGTTACGAG. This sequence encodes CASSLVASGRSYE. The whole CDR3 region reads CASSLVASGRSYEQYF.

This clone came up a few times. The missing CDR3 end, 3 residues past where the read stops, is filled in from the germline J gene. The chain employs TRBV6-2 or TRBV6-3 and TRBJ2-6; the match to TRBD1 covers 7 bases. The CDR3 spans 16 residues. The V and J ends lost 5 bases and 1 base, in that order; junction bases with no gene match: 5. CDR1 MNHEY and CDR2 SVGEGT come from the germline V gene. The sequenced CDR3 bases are TGTGCCAGCAGTCCGGACAGGATGTCTGGGGCCAACGTC. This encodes CASSPDRMSGANV. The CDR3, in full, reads CASSPDRMSGANVLTF.

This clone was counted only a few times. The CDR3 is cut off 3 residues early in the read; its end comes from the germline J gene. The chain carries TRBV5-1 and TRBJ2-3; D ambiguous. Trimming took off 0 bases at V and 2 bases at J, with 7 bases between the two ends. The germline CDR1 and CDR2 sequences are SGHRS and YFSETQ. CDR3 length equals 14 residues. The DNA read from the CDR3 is TGCGCCAGCAGCTTGGACATTAACACAGATACG. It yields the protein CASSLDINTDT. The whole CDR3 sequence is CASSLDINTDTQYF.

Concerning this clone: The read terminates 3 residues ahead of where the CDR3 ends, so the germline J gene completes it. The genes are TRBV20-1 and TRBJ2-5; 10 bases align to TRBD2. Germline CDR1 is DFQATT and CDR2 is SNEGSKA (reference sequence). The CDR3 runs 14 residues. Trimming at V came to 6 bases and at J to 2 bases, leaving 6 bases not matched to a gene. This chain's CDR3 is CSADSGGPQETQYF. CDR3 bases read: TGCAGTGCCGATAGCGGGGGGCCTCAAGAGACC.

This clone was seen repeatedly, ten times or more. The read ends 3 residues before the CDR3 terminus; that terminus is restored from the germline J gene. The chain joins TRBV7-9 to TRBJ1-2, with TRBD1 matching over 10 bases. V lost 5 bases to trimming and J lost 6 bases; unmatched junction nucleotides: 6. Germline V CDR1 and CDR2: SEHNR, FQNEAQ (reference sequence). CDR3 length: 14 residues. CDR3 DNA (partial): TGTGCCAGCAGCCGGATGACAGGGGGCAATGGC. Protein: CASSRMTGGNG. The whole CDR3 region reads CASSRMTGGNGYTF. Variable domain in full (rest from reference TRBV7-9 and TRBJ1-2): DTGVSQNPRHKITKRGQNVTFRCDPISEHNRLYWYRQTLGQGPEFLTYFQNEAQLEKSRLLSDRFSAERPKGSFSTLEIQRTEQGDSAMYLCASSRMTGGNGYTFGSGTRLTVV.

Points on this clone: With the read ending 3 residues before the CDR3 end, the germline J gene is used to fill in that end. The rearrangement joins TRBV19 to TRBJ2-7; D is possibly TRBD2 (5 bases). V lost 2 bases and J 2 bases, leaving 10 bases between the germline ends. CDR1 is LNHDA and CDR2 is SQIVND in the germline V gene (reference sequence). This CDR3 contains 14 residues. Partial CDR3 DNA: TGTGCCAGTAGTATATCTGAGGGTACCTACGAG. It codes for CASSISEGTYE. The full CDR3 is CASSISEGTYEQYF.

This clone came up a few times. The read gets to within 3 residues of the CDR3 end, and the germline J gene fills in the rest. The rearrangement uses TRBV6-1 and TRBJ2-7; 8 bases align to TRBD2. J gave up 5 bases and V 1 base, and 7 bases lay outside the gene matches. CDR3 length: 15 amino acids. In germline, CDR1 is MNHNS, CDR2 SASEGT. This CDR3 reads CASSEVGSGKNEQYF. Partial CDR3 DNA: TGTGCCAGCAGTGAAGTTGGTAGCGGGAAAAACGAG.

Partial CDR3 DNA: TGTGCCAGCAGCTACGGGTCGGGAGAGACC. Protein sequence: CASSYGSGET. The whole CDR3 is CASSYGSGETQYF. J is TRBJ2-5 and V is TRBV7-9, with D unresolved. Sequencing ends 3 residues short of the CDR3 end; the germline J gene provides the rest. V dropped 4 bases and J dropped 4 bases, with 10 bases sitting between them. This CDR3 is built from 13 residues. Germline V gene data show CDR1 as SEHNR and CDR2 as FQNEAQ (reference sequence).

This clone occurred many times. The sequenced part of the CDR3 DNA is TGTGCCAGCTCACGATCACAGGAGAACACTGAA. Translated, it gives CASSRSQENTE. The CDR3 as a whole reads CASSRSQENTEAFF. V usage is TRBV18 and J usage is TRBJ1-1; TRBD1 is a possible D gene (5 bases). The missing CDR3 end, 3 residues past where the read stops, is filled in from the germline J gene. Germline lookup yields CDR1 KGHSH and CDR2 LQKENI. The CDR3 extends over 14 amino acids. Trimming removed 4 bases from V and 1 base from J, with 10 bases in between. Together with reference TRBV18 and TRBJ1-1, the CDR3 gives the full variable domain: NAGVMQNPRHLVRRRGQEARLRCSPMKGHSHVYWYRQLPEEGLKFMVYLQKENIIDESGMPKERFSAEFPKEGPSILRIQQVVRGDSAAYFCASSRSQENTEAFFGQGTRLTVV.

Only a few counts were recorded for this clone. The covered CDR3 bases are TGTGCCAGCAGCTTGTCACAGGTGGTGTACGAG. It encodes CASSLSQVVYE. The CDR3 in full is CASSLSQVVYEQYF. The V and J genes are TRBV5-6 and TRBJ2-7, with D maybe TRBD1 (5 bases). The read is 3 residues too short to cover the CDR3 end, so that end is filled in from the germline J gene. This CDR3 contains 14 residues. Trimming stripped 1 base from V and 4 bases from J, with 12 bases between. Germline V gives CDR1 SGHDT, CDR2 YYEEEE.

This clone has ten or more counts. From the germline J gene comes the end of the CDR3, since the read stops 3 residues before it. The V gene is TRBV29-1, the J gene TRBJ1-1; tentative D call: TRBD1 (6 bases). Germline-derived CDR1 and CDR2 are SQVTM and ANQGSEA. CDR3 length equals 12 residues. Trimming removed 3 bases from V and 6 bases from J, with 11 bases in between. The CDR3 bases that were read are TGCAGCGTTGAGGGGGCCAGACCTGAA. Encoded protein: CSVEGARPE. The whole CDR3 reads CSVEGARPEAFF.

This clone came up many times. CDR3 amino acids: CAWSSHLGQGVGTEAFF. CDR3 DNA (partial): TGTGCCTGGAGCTCCCACCTGGGACAGGGAGTGGGAACTGAA. The rearrangement uses TRBV30 and TRBJ1-1, with 9 bases identical to TRBD1. The CDR3 end lies 3 residues beyond the end of the read and is filled in from the germline J gene. Germline CDR1 is GTSNPN and CDR2 is SVGIG (reference sequence). V lost 3 bases to trimming and J lost 5 bases; unmatched junction nucleotides: 16. This CDR3 spans 17 amino acids.

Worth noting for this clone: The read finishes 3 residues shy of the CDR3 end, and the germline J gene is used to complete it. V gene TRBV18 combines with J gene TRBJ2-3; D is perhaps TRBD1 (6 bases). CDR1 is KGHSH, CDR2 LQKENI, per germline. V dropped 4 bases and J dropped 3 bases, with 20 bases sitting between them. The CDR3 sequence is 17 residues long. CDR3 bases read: TGTGCCAGCTCACAAGGGGACACGATAAGTGGGACAGATACG. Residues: CASSQGDTISGTDT. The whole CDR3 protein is CASSQGDTISGTDTQYF.

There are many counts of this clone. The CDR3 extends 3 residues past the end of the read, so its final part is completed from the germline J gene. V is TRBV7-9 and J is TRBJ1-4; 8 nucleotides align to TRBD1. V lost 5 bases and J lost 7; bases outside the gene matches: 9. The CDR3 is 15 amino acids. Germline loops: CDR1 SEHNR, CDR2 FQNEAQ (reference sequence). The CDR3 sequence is CASSPGQGRAEKLFF. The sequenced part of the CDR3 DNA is TGTGCCAGCAGCCCAGGACAGGGTCGGGCTGAAAAA.

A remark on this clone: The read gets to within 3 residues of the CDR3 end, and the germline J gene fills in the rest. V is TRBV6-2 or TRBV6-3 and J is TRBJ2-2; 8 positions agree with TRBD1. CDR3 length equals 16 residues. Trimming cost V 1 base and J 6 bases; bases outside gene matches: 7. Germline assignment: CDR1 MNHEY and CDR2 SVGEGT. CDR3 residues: CASSYYRTGKSGELFF. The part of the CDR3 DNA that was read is TGTGCCAGCAGTTACTACCGGACAGGGAAATCCGGGGAG.

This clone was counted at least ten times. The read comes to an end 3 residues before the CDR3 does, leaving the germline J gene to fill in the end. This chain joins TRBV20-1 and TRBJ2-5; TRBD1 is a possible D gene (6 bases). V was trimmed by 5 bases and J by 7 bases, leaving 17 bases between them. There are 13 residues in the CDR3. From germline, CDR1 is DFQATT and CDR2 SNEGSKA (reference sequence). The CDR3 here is CSAHPPGARTQYF. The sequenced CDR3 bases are TGCAGTGCTCATCCCCCAGGGGCAAGGACC.

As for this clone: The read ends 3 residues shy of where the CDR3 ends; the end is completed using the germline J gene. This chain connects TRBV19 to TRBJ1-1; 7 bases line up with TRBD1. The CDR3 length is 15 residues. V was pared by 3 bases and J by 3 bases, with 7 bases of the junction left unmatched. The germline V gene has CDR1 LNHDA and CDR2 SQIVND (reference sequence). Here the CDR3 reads CASSIRTGVYTEAFF. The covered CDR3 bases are TGTGCCAGTAGTATCAGAACAGGGGTATACACTGAA.

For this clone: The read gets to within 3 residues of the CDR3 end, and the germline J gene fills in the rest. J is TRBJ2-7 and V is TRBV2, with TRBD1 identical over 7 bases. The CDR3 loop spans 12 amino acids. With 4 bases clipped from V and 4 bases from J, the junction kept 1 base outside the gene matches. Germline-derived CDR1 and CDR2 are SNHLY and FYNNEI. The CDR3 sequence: CASSGQGYEQYF. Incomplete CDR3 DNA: TGTGCCAGCAGTGGACAGGGTTACGAG.